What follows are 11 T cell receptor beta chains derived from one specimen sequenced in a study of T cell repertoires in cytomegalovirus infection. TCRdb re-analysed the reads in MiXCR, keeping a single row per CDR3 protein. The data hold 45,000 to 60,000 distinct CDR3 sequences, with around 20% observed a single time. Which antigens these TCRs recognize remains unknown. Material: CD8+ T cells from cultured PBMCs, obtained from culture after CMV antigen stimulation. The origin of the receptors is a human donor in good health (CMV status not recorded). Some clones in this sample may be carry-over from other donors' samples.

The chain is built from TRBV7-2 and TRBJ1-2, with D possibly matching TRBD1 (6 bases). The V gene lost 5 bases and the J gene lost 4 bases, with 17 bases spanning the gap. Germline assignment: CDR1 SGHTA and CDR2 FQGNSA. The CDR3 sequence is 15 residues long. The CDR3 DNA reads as TGTGCCAGCAGCACACAGGGACGAGAGGCCTATGGCTACACCTTC. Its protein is CASSTQGREAYGYTF. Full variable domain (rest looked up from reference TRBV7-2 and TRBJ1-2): GAGVSQSPSNKVTEKGKDVELRCDPISGHTALYWYRQSLGQGLEFLIYFQGNSAPDKSGLPSDRFSAERTGGSVSTLTIQRTQQEDSAVYLCASSTQGREAYGYTFGSGTRLTVV.

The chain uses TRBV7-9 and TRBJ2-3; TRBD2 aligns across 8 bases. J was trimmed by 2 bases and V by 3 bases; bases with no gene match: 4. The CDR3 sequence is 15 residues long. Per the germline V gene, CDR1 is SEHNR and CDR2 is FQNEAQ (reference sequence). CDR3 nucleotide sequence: TGTGCCAGCAGCTTGACTAGCGAACTCACAGATACGCAGTATTTT. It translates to CASSLTSELTDTQYF.

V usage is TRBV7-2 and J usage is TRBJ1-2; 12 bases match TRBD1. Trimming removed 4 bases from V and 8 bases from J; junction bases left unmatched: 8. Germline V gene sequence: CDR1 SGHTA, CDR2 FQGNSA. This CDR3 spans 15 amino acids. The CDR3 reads CASSSGDRGHKGYTF. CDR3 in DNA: TGTGCCAGCAGCTCGGGGGACAGGGGGCATAAAGGCTACACCTTC. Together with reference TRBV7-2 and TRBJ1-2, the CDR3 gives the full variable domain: GAGVSQSPSNKVTEKGKDVELRCDPISGHTALYWYRQSLGQGLEFLIYFQGNSAPDKSGLPSDRFSAERTGGSVSTLTIQRTQQEDSAVYLCASSSGDRGHKGYTFGSGTRLTVV.

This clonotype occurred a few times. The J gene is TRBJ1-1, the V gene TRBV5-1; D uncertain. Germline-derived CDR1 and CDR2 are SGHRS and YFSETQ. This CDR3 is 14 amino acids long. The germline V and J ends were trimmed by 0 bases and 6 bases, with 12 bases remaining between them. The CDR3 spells CASSLARGRAEAFF. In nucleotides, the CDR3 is TGCGCCAGCAGCTTGGCCAGAGGGAGGGCTGAAGCTTTCTTT.

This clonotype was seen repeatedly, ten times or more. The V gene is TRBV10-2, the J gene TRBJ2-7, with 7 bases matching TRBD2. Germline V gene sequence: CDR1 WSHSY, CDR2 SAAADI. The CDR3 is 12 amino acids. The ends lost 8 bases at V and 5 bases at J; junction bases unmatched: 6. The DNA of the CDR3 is TGCGCCAGCGAGGGAGGGCGGGACGAGCAGTACTTC. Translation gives CASEGGRDEQYF.

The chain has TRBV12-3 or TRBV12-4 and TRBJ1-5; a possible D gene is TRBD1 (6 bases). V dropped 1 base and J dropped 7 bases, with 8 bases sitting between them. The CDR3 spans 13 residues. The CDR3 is CASSLGGHQPQHF. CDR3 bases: TGTGCCAGCAGTTTAGGGGGGCACCAGCCCCAGCATTTT.

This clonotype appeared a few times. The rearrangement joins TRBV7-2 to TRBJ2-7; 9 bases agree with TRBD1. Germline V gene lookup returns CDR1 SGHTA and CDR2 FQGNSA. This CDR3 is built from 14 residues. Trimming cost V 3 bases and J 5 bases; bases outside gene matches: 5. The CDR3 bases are TGTGCCAGCAGCTTTCCTAGGGACAGGGACGAGCAGTACTTC. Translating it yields CASSFPRDRDEQYF.

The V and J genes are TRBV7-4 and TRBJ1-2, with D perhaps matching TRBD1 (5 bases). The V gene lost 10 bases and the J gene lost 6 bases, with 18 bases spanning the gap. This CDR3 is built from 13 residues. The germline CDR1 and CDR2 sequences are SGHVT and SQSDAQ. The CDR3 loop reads CATKVGAMNGYTF. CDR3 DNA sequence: TGTGCCACAAAGGTCGGGGCTATGAATGGCTACACCTTC.

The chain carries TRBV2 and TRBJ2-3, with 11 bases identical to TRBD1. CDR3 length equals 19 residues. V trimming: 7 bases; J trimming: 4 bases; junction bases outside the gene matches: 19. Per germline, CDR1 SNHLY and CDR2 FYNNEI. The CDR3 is CASITPLPWTGGIPDTQYF. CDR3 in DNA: TGTGCCAGCATCACCCCCCTTCCGTGGACAGGGGGCATCCCAGATACGCAGTATTTT.

This CDR3 is CASSYSPHTGELFF. CDR3 DNA: TGTGCCAGCAGTTACAGCCCCCACACCGGGGAGCTGTTTTTT. The chain has TRBV6-2 or TRBV6-3 and TRBJ2-2; D ambiguous. Germline V gene sequence: CDR1 MNHEY, CDR2 SVGEGT. With 2 bases removed from V and 3 bases from J, the gap between germline ends came to 7 bases. The CDR3 has 14 amino acids.

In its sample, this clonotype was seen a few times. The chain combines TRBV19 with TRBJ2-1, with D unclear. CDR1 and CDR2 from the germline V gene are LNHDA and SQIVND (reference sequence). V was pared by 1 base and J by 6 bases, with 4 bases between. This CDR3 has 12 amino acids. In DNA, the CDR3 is TGTGCCAGTAGTATAGGACTCAATGAGCAGTTCTTC. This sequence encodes CASSIGLNEQFF.